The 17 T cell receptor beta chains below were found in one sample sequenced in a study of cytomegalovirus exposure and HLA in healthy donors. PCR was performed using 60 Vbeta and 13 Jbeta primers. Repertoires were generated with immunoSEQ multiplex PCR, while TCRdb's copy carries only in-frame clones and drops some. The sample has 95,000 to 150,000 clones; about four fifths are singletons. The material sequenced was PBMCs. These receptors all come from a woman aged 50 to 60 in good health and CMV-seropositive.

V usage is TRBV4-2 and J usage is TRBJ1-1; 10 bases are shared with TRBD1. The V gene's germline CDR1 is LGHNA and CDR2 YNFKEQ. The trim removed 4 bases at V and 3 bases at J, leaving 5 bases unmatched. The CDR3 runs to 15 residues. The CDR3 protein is CASSRGGQGDTEAFF. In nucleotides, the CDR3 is TGTGCCAGCAGCCGGGGTGGACAGGGGGACACTGAAGCTTTCTTT.

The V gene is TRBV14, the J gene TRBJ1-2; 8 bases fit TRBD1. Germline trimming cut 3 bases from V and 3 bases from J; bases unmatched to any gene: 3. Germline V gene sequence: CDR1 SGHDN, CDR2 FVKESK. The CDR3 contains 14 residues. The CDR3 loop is CASSQTGEYYGYTF. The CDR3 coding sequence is TGTGCCAGCAGCCAGACAGGGGAATACTATGGCTACACCTTC.

CDR3 residues: CASSLDNSGNTIYF. Here the CDR3 DNA reads TGTGCCAGCAGCTTGGACAACTCTGGAAACACCATATATTTT. This chain links TRBV5-6 with TRBJ1-3; D remains ambiguous. V was clipped by 0 bases and J by 0 bases, with 4 bases between them. CDR3 length: 14 amino acids. In germline, CDR1 is SGHDT, CDR2 YYEEEE.

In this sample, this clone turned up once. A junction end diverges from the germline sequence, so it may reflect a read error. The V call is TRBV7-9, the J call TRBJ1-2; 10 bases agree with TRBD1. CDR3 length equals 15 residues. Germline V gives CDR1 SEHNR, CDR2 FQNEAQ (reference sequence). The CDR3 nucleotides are TGTTCCAGCAGAAACATTCCGGGACAGGGGATGAGCTACACCTTC. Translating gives CSSRNIPGQGMSYTF.

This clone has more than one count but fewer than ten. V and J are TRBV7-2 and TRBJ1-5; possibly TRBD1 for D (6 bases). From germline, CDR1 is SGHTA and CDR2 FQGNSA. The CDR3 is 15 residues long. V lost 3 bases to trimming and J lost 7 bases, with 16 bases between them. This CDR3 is CASSLQGRGGQPQHF. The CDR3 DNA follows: TGTGCCAGCAGCTTGCAGGGGAGAGGGGGACAGCCCCAGCATTTT.

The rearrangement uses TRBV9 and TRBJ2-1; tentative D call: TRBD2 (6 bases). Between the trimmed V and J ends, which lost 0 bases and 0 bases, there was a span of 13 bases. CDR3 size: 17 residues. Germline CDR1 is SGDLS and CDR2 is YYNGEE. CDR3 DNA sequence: TGTGCCAGCAGCGTAGATTCCGGGAGTAGCTCCTACAATGAGCAGTTCTTC. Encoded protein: CASSVDSGSSSYNEQFF.

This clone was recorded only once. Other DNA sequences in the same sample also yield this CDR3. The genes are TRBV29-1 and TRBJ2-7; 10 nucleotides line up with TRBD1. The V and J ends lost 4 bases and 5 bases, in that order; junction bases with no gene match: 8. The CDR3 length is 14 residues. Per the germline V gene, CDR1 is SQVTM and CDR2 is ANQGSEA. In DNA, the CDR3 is TGCAGCGTTGTCGGGGGACAGGGGAAGGACGAGCAGTACTTC. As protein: CSVVGGQGKDEQYF.

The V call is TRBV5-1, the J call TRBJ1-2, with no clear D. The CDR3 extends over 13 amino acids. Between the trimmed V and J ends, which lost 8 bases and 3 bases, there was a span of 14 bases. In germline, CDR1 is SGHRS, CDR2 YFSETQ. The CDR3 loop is CASRGEVDYGYTF. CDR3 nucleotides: TGCGCCAGTAGAGGTGAGGTCGACTATGGCTACACCTTC.

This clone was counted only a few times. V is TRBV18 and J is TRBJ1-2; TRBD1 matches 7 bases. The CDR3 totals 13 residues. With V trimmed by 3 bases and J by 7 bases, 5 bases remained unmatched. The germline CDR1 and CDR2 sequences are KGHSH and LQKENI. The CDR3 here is CASSPPTGSGYTF. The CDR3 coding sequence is TGTGCCAGCTCACCCCCGACAGGGAGTGGCTACACCTTC.

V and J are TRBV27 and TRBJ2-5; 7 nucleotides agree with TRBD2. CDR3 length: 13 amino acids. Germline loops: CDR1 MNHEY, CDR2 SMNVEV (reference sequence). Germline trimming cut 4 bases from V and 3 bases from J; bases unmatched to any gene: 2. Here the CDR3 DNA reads TGTGCCAGCAGTTGGGGGGGAGAAGAGACCCAGTACTTC. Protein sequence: CASSWGGEETQYF.

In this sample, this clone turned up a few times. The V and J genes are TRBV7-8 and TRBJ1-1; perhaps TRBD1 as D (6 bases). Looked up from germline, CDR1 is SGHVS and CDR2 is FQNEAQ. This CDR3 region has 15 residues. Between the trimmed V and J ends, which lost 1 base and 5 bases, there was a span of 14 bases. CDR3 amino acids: CASSLELGGGTEAFF. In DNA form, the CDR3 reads TGTGCCAGCAGCTTAGAGTTAGGGGGTGGGACTGAAGCTTTCTTT.

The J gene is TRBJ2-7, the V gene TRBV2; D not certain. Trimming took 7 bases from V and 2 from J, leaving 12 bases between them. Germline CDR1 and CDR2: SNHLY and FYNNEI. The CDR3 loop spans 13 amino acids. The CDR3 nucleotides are TGTGCCAGCACCCTCCTTAGAACCTACGAGCAGTACTTC. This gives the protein CASTLLRTYEQYF.

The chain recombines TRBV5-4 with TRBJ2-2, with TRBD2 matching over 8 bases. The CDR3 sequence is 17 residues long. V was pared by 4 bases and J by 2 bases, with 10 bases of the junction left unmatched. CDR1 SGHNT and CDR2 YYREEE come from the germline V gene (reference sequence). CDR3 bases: TGTGCCAGCAGCGGTTGGCGCGGGGGGCTTAACACCGGGGAGCTGTTTTTT. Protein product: CASSGWRGGLNTGELFF.

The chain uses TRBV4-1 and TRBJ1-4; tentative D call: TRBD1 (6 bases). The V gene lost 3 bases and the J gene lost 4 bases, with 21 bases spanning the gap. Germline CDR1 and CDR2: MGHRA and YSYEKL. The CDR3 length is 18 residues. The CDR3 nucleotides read TGCGCCAGCAGCCATCCTTTCACTACGGACAGAGTTAATGAAAAACTGTTTTTT. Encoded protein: CASSHPFTTDRVNEKLFF.

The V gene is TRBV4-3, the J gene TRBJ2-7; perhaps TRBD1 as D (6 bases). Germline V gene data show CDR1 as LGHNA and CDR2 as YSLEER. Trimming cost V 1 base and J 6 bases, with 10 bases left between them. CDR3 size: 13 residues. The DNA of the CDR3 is TGCGCCAGCAGCCAAGCTCAGGGGCTCGAGCAGTACTTC. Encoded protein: CASSQAQGLEQYF.

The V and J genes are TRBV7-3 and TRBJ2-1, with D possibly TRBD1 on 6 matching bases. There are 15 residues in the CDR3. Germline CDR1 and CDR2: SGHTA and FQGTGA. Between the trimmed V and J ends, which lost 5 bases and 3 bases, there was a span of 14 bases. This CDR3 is CASSPRPDSYNEQFF. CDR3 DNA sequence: TGTGCCAGCAGCCCCCGGCCGGACAGCTACAATGAGCAGTTCTTC.

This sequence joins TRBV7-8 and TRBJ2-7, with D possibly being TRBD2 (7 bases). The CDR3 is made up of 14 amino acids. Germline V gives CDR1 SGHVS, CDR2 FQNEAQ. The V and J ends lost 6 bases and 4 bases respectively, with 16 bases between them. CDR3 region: CASRRVGGQYEQYF. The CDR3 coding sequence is TGTGCCAGCAGGCGGGTGGGGGGGCAGTACGAGCAGTACTTC.